This T cell receptor beta chain originates from a study of tumor-infiltrating lymphocytes in glioblastoma multiforme. The germline gives CDR1 MNHEY, CDR2 SMNVEV (reference sequence). The CDR3 runs to 16 residues. Trimming took 5 bases from V and 8 from J, leaving 22 bases between them. Three nested ARM-PCR rounds with V-beta and C-beta primers built TCRB libraries. One entry per CDR3 protein results from TCRdb running MiXCR on the multiplex PCR reads. The sample records about 13,000 distinct CDR3 sequences, roughly 67% being singletons. This clonotype was seen a handful of times. The sequence was obtained from a male donor with glioblastoma. The J gene is TRBJ2-1, the V gene TRBV27, with D possibly TRBD1 on 5 matching bases. The sequencing input was brain tumor tissue. As DNA, the CDR3 is TGTGCCAGCAGTGTTAACAAGGGGCATTCTTACGATGAGCAGTTCTTC. Protein product: CASSVNKGHSYDEQFF.